The table lists the clone carrying this T cell receptor beta chain with a few counts. CDR1 and CDR2 from the germline V gene are MNHEY and SVGEGT. V dropped 5 bases and J dropped 1 base, with 10 bases sitting between them. The CDR3 length is 14 residues. This record belongs to a study of blood T cell repertoires in COVID-19. The assay was immunoSEQ multiplex PCR, and TCRdb's table has in-frame clones only and misses some. The table records 200,000 to 250,000 clones, more than 70% of them present only once. V usage is TRBV6-2 or TRBV6-3 and J usage is TRBJ2-3; D is unclear. The source is a woman aged 80 or over with acute or convalescent COVID-19. Material: peripheral blood. CDR3 sequence: CASSDSRRTDTQYF. Here the CDR3 DNA reads TGTGCCAGCAGTGATAGCCGACGCACAGATACGCAGTATTTT.